This entry features one TCR beta chain sequence. Its matching antigen is unknown. Each donor was a Caucasian adult residing in Nashville, Tennessee. V was shortened by 2 bases and J by 5 bases, with 7 bases between the two germline ends. In germline, CDR1 is MNHNY, CDR2 SVGAGI (reference sequence). The CDR3 is 13 residues long. The sample is drawn from a study of shared clonotypes between healthy human individuals. Study-wide points: Generation of non-shared clonotypes was less probable than generation of clonotypes shared by all four donors. In general, naive subsets displayed greater estimated richness than memory subsets did.

This table comes from immunoSEQ multiplex PCR, and its TCRdb copy is limited to in-frame clones, with some not included. The top ten hold about 1.5% of the sample, which has about a million clones, around 74% seen once. This TCR was sampled from a man aged 18 to 30 in good health. J is TRBJ2-1 and V is TRBV6-6; unclear D gene. The sample was memory CD4+ T cells sorted from blood. Subset given: CD45RA-negative fraction. CDR3 sequence reads: CASSYQGNNEQFF. The CDR3 nucleotides are TGTGCCAGCAGTTACCAAGGGAACAATGAGCAGTTCTTC.